This T cell receptor beta chain is from a study of OX40 agonist ivuxolimab in advanced cancers. Measured with immunoSEQ multiplex PCR; TCRdb has only the in-frame clones, and not every one. This sample yields 80,000 or so clones, of which about nine tenths are seen a single time; more than 1.5% belongs to the top ten. The V end was cut by 1 base, the J end by 2 bases, with 10 bases between. The germline gives CDR1 MNHEY, CDR2 SMNVEV (reference sequence). The CDR3 runs to 15 residues. The sequence was collected from an adult with an advanced solid tumor such as melanoma, head and neck, liver or kidney cancer. The chain has TRBV27 and TRBJ2-3, with a possible D match to TRBD2 (6 bases). The material sequenced was CD4+ or CD8+ T cells sorted from blood, taken in a trial of the OX40 agonist ivuxolimab. The CDR3 nucleotides read TGTGCCAGCAGTTTATTAGCGGCTCTCACAGATACGCAGTATTTT. Its translation is CASSLLAALTDTQYF.